These T cell receptor beta chains were read from a single sample in a study of control samples from healthy donors and cancer patients. The data were produced by immunoSEQ multiplex PCR, yet TCRdb's version contains in-frame clones alone and is incomplete. In the table there are around 90,000 clones, roughly 86% of which are singletons. Sequenced: blood. These receptors were collected from a man aged 25-45 years in good health. CDR3s include the opening cysteine and the closing phenylalanine or tryptophan. D genes are given only for firm matches.

CDR3aa	CDR3nt	v_gene	len	j_gene	d_gene
CASSPRLAGWELAKNIQYF	TGTGCCAGCAGTCCACGACTAGCGGGATGGGAACTAGCCAAAAACATTCAGTACTTC	TRBV27	19	TRBJ2-4	TRBD2
CASSTGENTGNTIYF	TGTGCCAGCAGCACAGGGGAGAATACTGGAAACACCATATATTTT	TRBV9	15	TRBJ1-3	TRBD1
CAWAGGGGLDTQYF	TGTGCCTGGGCCGGAGGGGGCGGGCTGGATACGCAGTATTTT	TRBV30	14	TRBJ2-3	NA
CASSEGILVESNEKLFF	TGTGCCAGCAGCGAAGGGATCTTGGTGGAAAGTAATGAAAAACTGTTTTTT	TRBV7-9	17	TRBJ1-4	NA
CASSTGTGGNYGYTF	TGTGCCAGCAGTACGGGGACAGGGGGGAACTATGGCTACACCTTC	TRBV6-4	15	TRBJ1-2	TRBD1
CASSEAQGYNSPLHF	TGTGCCAGCAGTGAAGCGCAGGGTTACAATTCACCCCTCCACTTT	TRBV6-1	15	TRBJ1-6	NA
CASSAASGEVQETQYF	TGTGCCAGTAGTGCCGCTAGCGGGGAAGTACAAGAGACCCAGTACTTC	TRBV19	16	TRBJ2-5	TRBD2
CASEASNQPQHF	TGTGCCAGCGAAGCGAGCAATCAGCCCCAGCATTTT	TRBV6-5	12	TRBJ1-5	NA
CASSIQTSGGESRSGEQFF	TGTGCCAGTAGTATACAGACTAGCGGGGGGGAAAGCAGGTCAGGTGAGCAGTTCTTC	TRBV19	19	TRBJ2-1	TRBD2
CASSGGTGRDEQFF	TGTGCCAGCTCAGGGGGGACAGGGCGCGATGAGCAGTTCTTC	TRBV18	14	TRBJ2-1	TRBD1
CASSSLRTSGGYEQYF	TGTGCCAGCAGCTCCCTCCGGACTAGCGGGGGCTACGAGCAGTACTTC	TRBV11-2	16	TRBJ2-7	TRBD2
CASSYPRGSSSYNEQFF	TGTGCCAGCAGTTACCCGAGGGGATCCTCTAGTTACAATGAGCAGTTCTTC	TRBV6-2/TRBV6-3	17	TRBJ2-1	NA
CASSSIGQGGYAFF	TGTGCCAGCAGTTCAATCGGACAGGGTGGATACGCTTTCTTT	TRBV27	14	TRBJ1-1	TRBD1
CASSGPSPNYGYTF	TGTGCCAGCAGCGGACCTAGCCCTAACTATGGCTACACCTTC	TRBV9	14	TRBJ1-2	NA